The clone carrying this T cell receptor beta chain was detected only a few times. Its antigen is currently unknown. This entry comes from a study of CD8+ T cells in alopecia areata. The authors extracted RNA and reverse transcribed it into cDNA as the sequencing template. Produced via immunoSEQ multiplex PCR; TCRdb's table is partial and in-frame only. This sample has 150,000 to 200,000 clones, with around 54% found just once. Whole-study results and caveats: Patients shared TCRs less clearly than mice did, possibly for HLA-related reasons. Affected lesional scalp, above all in alopecia totalis/universalis, was more clonal than normal scalp. Besides other cells, scalp samples also yield sequences of resident alphabeta T cells from normal skin.

PBMCs were stained for CD3, CD4 and CD8, and CD4+ and CD8+ T cells were sorted. The sequenced material came from CD4+ T cells sorted from blood. The clonotype was recovered from a human donor in good health.

In DNA, the CDR3 is TGCAGCGTCCCGGGAGCAGATACGCAGTATTTT. Its translation is CSVPGADTQYF. This chain uses TRBV29-1 with TRBJ2-3; TRBD2 is a possible D gene (6 bases). Germline CDR1 and CDR2: SQVTM and ANQGSEA. Trimming cost V 6 bases and J 4 bases, with 8 bases left between them. This CDR3 is built from 11 residues.